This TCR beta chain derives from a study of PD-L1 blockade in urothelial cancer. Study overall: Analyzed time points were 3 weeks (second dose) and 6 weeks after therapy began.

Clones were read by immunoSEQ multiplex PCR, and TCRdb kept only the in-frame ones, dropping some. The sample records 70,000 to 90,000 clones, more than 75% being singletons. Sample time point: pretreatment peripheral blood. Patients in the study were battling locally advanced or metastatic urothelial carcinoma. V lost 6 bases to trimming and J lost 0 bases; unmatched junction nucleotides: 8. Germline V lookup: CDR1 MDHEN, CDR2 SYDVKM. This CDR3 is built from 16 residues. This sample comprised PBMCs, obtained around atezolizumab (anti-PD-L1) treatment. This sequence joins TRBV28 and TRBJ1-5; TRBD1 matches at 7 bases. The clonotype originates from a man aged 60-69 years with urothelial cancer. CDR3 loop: CASRVIQGGSNQPQHF. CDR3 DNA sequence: TGTGCCAGCAGAGTCATCCAGGGGGGTAGCAATCAGCCCCAGCATTTT.